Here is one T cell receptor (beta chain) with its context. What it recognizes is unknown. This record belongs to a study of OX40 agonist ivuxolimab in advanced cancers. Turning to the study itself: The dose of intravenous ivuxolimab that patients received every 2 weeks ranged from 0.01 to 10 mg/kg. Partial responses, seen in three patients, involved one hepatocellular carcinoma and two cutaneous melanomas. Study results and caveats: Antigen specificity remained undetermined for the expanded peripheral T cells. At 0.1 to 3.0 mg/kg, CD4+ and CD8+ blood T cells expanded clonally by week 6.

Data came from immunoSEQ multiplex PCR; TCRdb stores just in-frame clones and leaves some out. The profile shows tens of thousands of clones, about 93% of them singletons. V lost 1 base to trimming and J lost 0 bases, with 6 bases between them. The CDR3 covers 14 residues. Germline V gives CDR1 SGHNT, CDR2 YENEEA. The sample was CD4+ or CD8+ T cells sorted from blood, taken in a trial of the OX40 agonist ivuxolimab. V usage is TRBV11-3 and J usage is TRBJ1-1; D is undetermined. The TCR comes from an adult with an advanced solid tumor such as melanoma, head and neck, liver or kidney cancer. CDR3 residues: CASSLGKMNTEAFF. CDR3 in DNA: TGTGCCAGCAGCTTAGGTAAGATGAACACTGAAGCTTTCTTT.